This T cell receptor beta chain comes out of a study of blood T cell repertoires in COVID-19. For the study at large: Material from acute and convalescent COVID-19 was sourced from the United States, Italy and Spain. T cells, B-cell-depleted T cells, or PBMCs supplied cDNA or gDNA.

The germline V gene has CDR1 MNHEY and CDR2 SMNVEV (reference sequence). J lost 7 bases, V lost 5 bases, and 12 bases had no gene match. The CDR3 has 16 residues. Per the study methods: Nucleated cell number was recorded as an estimate derived from reference gene primer amplification. The table came from immunoSEQ multiplex PCR; TCRdb's copy has only in-frame clones and leaves some out. The DNA gave D and trimming, while V, J and clone size come from that table. The sample has about 380,000 clones; 90% are singletons. The rearrangement joins TRBV27 to TRBJ1-4; TRBD1 matches 8 bases. Sequenced input: peripheral blood. This TCR was recovered from a young man with active or convalescent COVID-19. The CDR3 spells CASSPYLQGASEKLFF. In DNA, the CDR3 is TGTGCCAGCAGTCCCTACCTCCAGGGGGCCAGTGAAAAACTGTTTTTT.